Each of the 13 T cell receptor beta chains below was sequenced from the same sample in a study of shared clonotypes between healthy human individuals. Here immunoSEQ multiplex PCR was the method, and the copy in TCRdb shows in-frame clones only, minus some. The sample consists of some 470,000 clones, about 79% of them appearing once. The specimen was PBMCs. The receptors stem from a woman aged 40 to 50 in good health. Some clones in this sample may be carry-over from other donors' samples.

In its sample, this clone was seen once. Other DNA variants within this sample encode the same CDR3. The V call is TRBV2, the J call TRBJ1-4; no clear D gene. Trimming shortened V by 4 bases and J by 8 bases, and 14 bases separated the two germline ends. Germline loops: CDR1 SNHLY, CDR2 FYNNEI. The CDR3 spans 14 residues. CDR3 sequence: CASSGLTAGEKLFF. Written as DNA, the CDR3 is TGTGCCAGCAGTGGCCTGACGGCCGGGGAAAAACTGTTTTTT.

This clone was seen a single time. The chain is built from TRBV6-4 and TRBJ1-1; possibly TRBD1 for D (5 bases). V was trimmed by 3 bases and J by 5 bases, leaving 10 bases between them. Germline CDR1 and CDR2: MRHNA and SNTAGT. This CDR3 region has 13 residues. The CDR3: CASSEGEGTEAFF. CDR3 DNA sequence: TGTGCCAGCAGTGAGGGGGAGGGAACTGAAGCTTTCTTT.

The genes are TRBV11-2 and TRBJ2-1; D remains ambiguous. V dropped 4 bases and J dropped 4 bases, with 17 bases sitting between them. Germline CDR1 and CDR2: SGHAT and FQNNGV. The CDR3 loop spans 16 amino acids. CDR3 sequence: CASSYNSGVLYNEQFF. For the CDR3, the DNA is TGTGCCAGCAGCTACAATTCCGGAGTGCTTTACAATGAGCAGTTCTTC.

V and J are TRBV9 and TRBJ2-1, with D perhaps TRBD1 or TRBD2 (7 bases each). The CDR3 consists of 14 residues. Trimming pared 8 bases from V and 3 bases from J, leaving 15 bases between. Germline V gene lookup returns CDR1 SGDLS and CDR2 YYNGEE. For the CDR3, the DNA is TGTGCCAGTGGGGGGGACAGAGACTACAATGAGCAGTTCTTC. Its protein is CASGGDRDYNEQFF.

J is TRBJ2-5 and V is TRBV6-5, with a tentative D call TRBD1 (6 bases). The J call may not be correct, given that the DNA end is closer to TRBJ2-7. CDR3 length: 14 amino acids. Looked up from germline, CDR1 is MNHEY and CDR2 is SVGAGI. Here the CDR3 reads CASVEHRDAYEQYF. The CDR3 DNA is TGTGCCAGCGTGGAACACAGGGACGCCTACGAGCAGTACTTC.

This clone was recorded at least ten times. As DNA, the CDR3 is TGTGCCACCAGCAGAGTGCCTAGGGCAGGATACTACGAGCAGTACTTC. This codes for CATSRVPRAGYYEQYF. J is TRBJ2-7 and V is TRBV15; D not certain. Looked up from germline, CDR1 is LNHNV and CDR2 is YYDKDF (reference sequence). The CDR3 runs to 16 residues. Trimming shortened V by 1 base and J by 3 bases, and 16 bases separated the two germline ends. The variable domain in full, completed from reference TRBV15 and TRBJ2-7, reads DAMVIQNPRYQVTQFGKPVTLSCSQTLNHNVMYWYQQKSSQAPKLLFHYYDKDFNNEADTPDNFQSRRPNTSFCFLDIRSPGLGDTAMYLCATSRVPRAGYYEQYFGPGTRLTVT.

V and J are TRBV30 and TRBJ2-7; D is uncertain. Germline V gene lookup returns CDR1 GTSNPN and CDR2 SVGIG (reference sequence). The CDR3 has 13 amino acids. Trimming removed 4 bases at V and 2 bases at J, with 12 bases between. CDR3 sequence reads: CAWKPDFPYEQYF. As DNA, the CDR3 is TGTGCCTGGAAACCAGACTTCCCCTACGAGCAGTACTTC.

The chain employs TRBV7-9 and TRBJ2-3; TRBD2 is a possible D gene (6 bases). V lost 6 bases to trimming and J lost 2 bases, with 12 bases between them. From germline, CDR1 is SEHNR and CDR2 FQNEAQ (reference sequence). The CDR3 totals 14 residues. CDR3 nucleotide sequence: TGTGCCAGCAGATCATGGGGGGACACAGATACGCAGTATTTT. Translating gives CASRSWGDTDTQYF.

The chain carries TRBV25-1 and TRBJ2-2; tentatively, D is TRBD2 (5 bases). The CDR3 is 14 amino acids. The germline V gene encodes CDR1 MGHDK and CDR2 SYGVNS. V gave up 3 bases and J gave up 0 bases, with 5 bases separating them. For the CDR3, the DNA is TGTGCCAGCAGTGAGGGAGCGAACACCGGGGAGCTGTTTTTT. Translating gives CASSEGANTGELFF. Based on the CDR3 plus reference TRBV25-1 and TRBJ2-2, the full variable domain is EADIYQTPRYLVIGTGKKITLECSQTMGHDKMYWYQQDPGMELHLIHYSYGVNSTEKGDLSSESTVSRIRTEHFPLTLESARPSHTSQYLCASSEGANTGELFFGEGSRLTVL.

Concerning this clone: One base away lies a much larger clone, so this may be a sequencing read error. The CDR3 carries no conserved terminal phenylalanine or tryptophan, so it likely arises from a read error. As DNA, the CDR3 is TGTGCCAGCAGTGAAGCGGACAGTGCCTCCTACGAGCAGTACCTC. Translation gives CASSEADSASYEQYL. This chain links TRBV6-1 with TRBJ2-7; weak D call: TRBD1 (6 bases). V lost 0 bases, J lost 0 bases, and 9 bases lay in between. Germline loops: CDR1 MNHNS, CDR2 SASEGT. The CDR3 is made up of 15 amino acids.

The chain recombines TRBV6-1 with TRBJ1-1; D remains unclear. Germline CDR1 MNHNS, CDR2 SASEGT. V was clipped by 6 bases and J by 3 bases, with 11 bases between them. This CDR3 has 13 amino acids. The DNA of the CDR3 is TGTGCCAGCAGCTGGGAGAGGTACACTGAAGCTTTCTTT. This sequence encodes CASSWERYTEAFF.

Note on this clone: Relative to the germline gene, one junction end is altered; a read error may explain this. The chain joins TRBV7-3 to TRBJ2-3; no definite D call. From germline, CDR1 is SGHTA and CDR2 FQGTGA. The CDR3 is 14 amino acids. The CDR3 region is CASSSLSSGDTQYF. The CDR3 DNA reads as TGTGCCAGTAGCTCACTCTCTAGTGGAGATACGCAGTATTTT.

This chain links TRBV2 with TRBJ2-2; D is unclear. The CDR3 consists of 15 residues. The V end lost 7 bases, the J end lost 1 base, and 13 bases lay between the germline ends. Germline V lookup: CDR1 SNHLY, CDR2 FYNNEI. The CDR3 DNA follows: TGTGCCAGCAATCGAGACGGTTGGAACACCGGGGAGCTGTTTTTT. As protein: CASNRDGWNTGELFF. The whole variable domain, filled in from reference TRBV2 and TRBJ2-2, reads EPEVTQTPSHQVTQMGQEVILRCVPISNHLYFYWYRQILGQKVEFLVSFYNNEISEKSEIFDDQFSVERPDGSNFTLKIRSTKLEDSAMYFCASNRDGWNTGELFFGEGSRLTVL.